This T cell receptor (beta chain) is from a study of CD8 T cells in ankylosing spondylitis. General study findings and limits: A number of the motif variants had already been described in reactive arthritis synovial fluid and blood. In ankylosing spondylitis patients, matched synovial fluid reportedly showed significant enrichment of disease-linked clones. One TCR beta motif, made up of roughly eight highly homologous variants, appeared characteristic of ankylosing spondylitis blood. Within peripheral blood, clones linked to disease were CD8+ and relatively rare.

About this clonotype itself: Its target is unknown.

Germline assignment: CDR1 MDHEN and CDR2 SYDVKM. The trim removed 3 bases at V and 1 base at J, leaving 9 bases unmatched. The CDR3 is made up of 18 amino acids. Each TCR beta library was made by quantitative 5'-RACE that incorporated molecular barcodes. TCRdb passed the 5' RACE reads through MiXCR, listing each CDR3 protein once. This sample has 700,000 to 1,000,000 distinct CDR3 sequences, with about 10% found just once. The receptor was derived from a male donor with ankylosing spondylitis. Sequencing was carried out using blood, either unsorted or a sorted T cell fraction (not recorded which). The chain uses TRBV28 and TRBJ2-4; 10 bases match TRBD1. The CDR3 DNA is TGTGCCAGCAGTTTCCGTGGGACAGGGGCTTTGGCCAAAAACATTCAGTACTTC. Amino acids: CASSFRGTGALAKNIQYF.